Listed here are 16 T cell receptor beta chains from one sample, sequenced in a study of cytomegalovirus exposure and HLA in healthy donors (dated by TCRdb to 2016 to 2017). The library was generated by the immunoSEQ multiplex PCR assay. A mixture of 60 forward primers for TCR Vbeta segments and 13 reverse primers for TCR Jbeta segments was used in the multiplex PCR. Entries here come from immuneACCESS through TCRdb and include only in-frame sequences with V and J called. Some clones fail to appear in such tables; in the studies checked, an unresolved V gene covers under half of the shortfall, and the cause of the remainder is unknown. Recorded for this sample are about 130,000 clones; roughly 70% of them occurred a single time. Of the sample, 4.3% falls within the top ten clones. Sequencing used PBMCs. The origin of the receptors is a man in his late teens or twenties in good health and CMV-seropositive.

The V call is TRBV6-5, the J call TRBJ1-1, with D possibly matching TRBD1 (5 bases). CDR1 and CDR2 (germline): MNHEY, SVGAGI. This CDR3 spans 11 amino acids. Deletions cut 2 bases from V and 10 bases from J, with 8 bases between. The CDR3 is CASSYQGTAFF. The CDR3, as DNA: TGTGCCAGCAGTTACCAGGGCACAGCTTTCTTT.

The chain links TRBV19 to TRBJ2-3; D might be TRBD2 (6 bases). The CDR3 spans 14 residues. Looked up from germline, CDR1 is LNHDA and CDR2 is SQIVND (reference sequence). V was cut by 0 bases and J by 5 bases, with 9 bases left in between. The CDR3 reads CASSIDGSGDTQYF. In nucleotides, the CDR3 is TGTGCCAGTAGTATAGACGGGAGTGGAGATACGCAGTATTTT.

This clone was seen only a few times. V usage is TRBV5-1 and J usage is TRBJ2-7; 14 nucleotides line up with TRBD2. This CDR3 is 18 amino acids long. Losses at the gene ends were 4 bases for V and 3 bases for J; bases not matched to a gene: 12. In germline, CDR1 is SGHRS, CDR2 YFSETQ. In nucleotides, the CDR3 is TGCGCCAGCAGCGTATCCGGGACTAGCGGGGGAAATATCTACGAGCAGTACTTC. This encodes CASSVSGTSGGNIYEQYF.

The chain carries TRBV27 and TRBJ2-5, with D maybe TRBD2 (5 bases). The CDR3 extends over 14 amino acids. Between the trimmed V and J ends, which lost 6 bases and 0 bases, there was a span of 11 bases. Germline CDR1 and CDR2: MNHEY and SMNVEV (reference sequence). CDR3 protein: CASRGAVYQETQYF. The CDR3 nucleotides read TGTGCCAGCAGGGGAGCGGTGTACCAAGAGACCCAGTACTTC.

The chain is built from TRBV7-9 and TRBJ2-1; D unclear. Trimming pared 2 bases from V and 0 bases from J, leaving 14 bases between. Germline CDR1 is SEHNR and CDR2 is FQNEAQ (reference sequence). The CDR3 covers 17 residues. The CDR3 protein is CASSLQDSGSSYNEQFF. In nucleotides, the CDR3 is TGTGCCAGCAGCTTACAAGACTCCGGGTCCTCCTACAATGAGCAGTTCTTC. The full variable domain, its missing parts supplied by reference TRBV7-9 and TRBJ2-1, is DTGVSQNPRHKITKRGQNVTFRCDPISEHNRLYWYRQTLGQGPEFLTYFQNEAQLEKSRLLSDRFSAERPKGSFSTLEIQRTEQGDSAMYLCASSLQDSGSSYNEQFFGPGTRLTVL.

The V and J genes are TRBV10-3 and TRBJ2-7; no clear D. CDR1 is ENHRY and CDR2 is SYGVKD in the germline V gene. V was clipped by 0 bases and J by 2 bases, with 8 bases between them. This CDR3 is built from 14 residues. CDR3 bases: TGTGCCATCAGTGAGTCGCCAGGTACCTACGAGCAGTACTTC. It yields the protein CAISESPGTYEQYF.

The gene calls are TRBV28 and TRBJ1-2, with D possibly TRBD1 on 6 matching bases. The CDR3 length is 15 residues. Germline V gene data show CDR1 as MDHEN and CDR2 as SYDVKM. With 6 bases removed from V and 2 bases from J, the gap between germline ends came to 16 bases. As DNA, the CDR3 is TGTGCCAGCAGGGCCAGGGACACTATAAACTATGGCTACACCTTC. Its protein product is CASRARDTINYGYTF.

As regards this clone: The sample has other DNA sequences that encode this CDR3 too. This chain joins TRBV20-1 and TRBJ2-7; TRBD1 might be the D (5 bases). Germline CDR1 DFQATT, CDR2 SNEGSKA (reference sequence). V lost 4 bases and J lost 3, with 7 bases in between. The CDR3 extends over 11 amino acids. This chain's CDR3 is CSATRDYEQYF. The CDR3 bases are TGCAGTGCTACCAGGGACTACGAGCAGTACTTC.

The J gene is TRBJ2-7, the V gene TRBV28; D is perhaps TRBD1 (6 bases). This CDR3 has 14 amino acids. Deletions cut 1 base from V and 4 bases from J, with 11 bases between. The germline V gene encodes CDR1 MDHEN and CDR2 SYDVKM. CDR3 amino acids: CASSLLTGRYEQYF. The DNA for the CDR3 is TGTGCCAGCAGTTTATTGACAGGAAGATACGAGCAGTACTTC.

The chain has TRBV19 and TRBJ2-1, with 15 bases fitting TRBD2. V was pared by 5 bases and J by 4 bases, with 3 bases of the junction left unmatched. This CDR3 is built from 16 residues. Germline lookup yields CDR1 LNHDA and CDR2 SQIVND (reference sequence). In nucleotides, the CDR3 is TGTGCCAGTAGTTGGGGACTAGCGGGAGGATACAATGAGCAGTTCTTC. Translating gives CASSWGLAGGYNEQFF.

This clone was observed a few times. The rearrangement uses TRBV5-6 and TRBJ1-2; D not certain. CDR1 and CDR2 from the germline V gene are SGHDT and YYEEEE. The V end was cut by 0 bases, the J end by 12 bases, with 12 bases between. CDR3 length equals 12 residues. CDR3 sequence (DNA): TGTGCCAGCAGCTTGGATCGTCAGAACAACACCTTC. Translation: CASSLDRQNNTF.

The V gene is TRBV6-1, the J gene TRBJ2-7, with TRBD1 matching over 8 bases. This CDR3 is 15 amino acids long. Trimming at V came to 4 bases and at J to 9 bases, leaving 14 bases not matched to a gene. Germline lookup yields CDR1 MNHNS and CDR2 SASEGT. The CDR3 coding sequence is TGTGCCAGCAGTGCCTCAGGGGGCGGGCAGTCGGTGCAGTACTTC. Amino acids: CASSASGGGQSVQYF.

The V and J genes are TRBV5-1 and TRBJ1-1, with 11 bases lining up with TRBD1. V shed 4 bases and J 4 bases; nucleotides not matched to a gene: 9. This CDR3 is built from 16 residues. From germline, CDR1 is SGHRS and CDR2 YFSETQ. The CDR3 sequence is CASSRTGGSWGTEAFF. CDR3 sequence (DNA): TGCGCCAGCAGCCGGACAGGGGGCTCATGGGGCACTGAAGCTTTCTTT.

The chain combines TRBV9 with TRBJ1-2; TRBD1 matches at 7 bases. Losses at the gene ends were 5 bases for V and 0 bases for J; bases not matched to a gene: 7. Looked up from germline, CDR1 is SGDLS and CDR2 is YYNGEE. There are 15 residues in the CDR3. The CDR3 region is CASSPRQGANYGYTF. As DNA, the CDR3 is TGTGCCAGCAGTCCCCGACAGGGAGCTAACTATGGCTACACCTTC.

This clone was counted a single time. The chain has TRBV5-1 and TRBJ2-5; the D gene is possibly TRBD1 (6 bases). Trimming removed 0 bases from V and 4 bases from J, with 13 bases in between. Germline V lookup: CDR1 SGHRS, CDR2 YFSETQ. The CDR3 contains 15 residues. CDR3 DNA sequence: TGCGCCAGCAGCTTGGCTGGCAGGGGCCGAGAGACCCAGTACTTC. It is translated as CASSLAGRGRETQYF.

This clone was detected only once. The chain couples TRBV28 to TRBJ1-6, with TRBD1 matching 9 bases. V shed 6 bases and J 4 bases; nucleotides not matched to a gene: 10. The CDR3 covers 17 residues. The germline V gene encodes CDR1 MDHEN and CDR2 SYDVKM. CDR3 coding DNA: TGTGCCAGCAGCCACCCTAGTGGGACAGGGTATAATTCACCCCTCCACTTT. Its translation is CASSHPSGTGYNSPLHF.